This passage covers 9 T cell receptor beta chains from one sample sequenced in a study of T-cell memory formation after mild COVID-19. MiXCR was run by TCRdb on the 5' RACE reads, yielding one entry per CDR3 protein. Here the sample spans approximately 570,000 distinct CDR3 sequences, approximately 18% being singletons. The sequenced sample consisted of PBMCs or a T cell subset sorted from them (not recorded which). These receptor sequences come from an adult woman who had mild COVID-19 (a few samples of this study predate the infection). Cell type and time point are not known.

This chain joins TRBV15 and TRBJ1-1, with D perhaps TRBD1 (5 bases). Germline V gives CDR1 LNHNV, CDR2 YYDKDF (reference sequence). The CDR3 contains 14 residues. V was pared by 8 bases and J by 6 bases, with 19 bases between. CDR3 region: CATSSGWRSAEAFF. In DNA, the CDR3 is TGTGCCACCTCGTCAGGGTGGCGATCGGCTGAAGCTTTCTTT. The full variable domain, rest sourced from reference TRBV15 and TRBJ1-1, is DAMVIQNPRYQVTQFGKPVTLSCSQTLNHNVMYWYQQKSSQAPKLLFHYYDKDFNNEADTPDNFQSRRPNTSFCFLDIRSPGLGDTAMYLCATSSGWRSAEAFFGQGTRLTVV.

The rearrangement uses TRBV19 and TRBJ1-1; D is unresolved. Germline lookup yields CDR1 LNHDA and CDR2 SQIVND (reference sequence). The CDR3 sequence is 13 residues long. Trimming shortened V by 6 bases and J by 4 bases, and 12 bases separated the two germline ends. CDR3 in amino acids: CASSTAGSTEAFF. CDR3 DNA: TGTGCCAGTAGCACCGCGGGTAGCACTGAAGCTTTCTTT. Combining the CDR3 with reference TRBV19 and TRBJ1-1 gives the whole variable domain DGGITQSPKYLFRKEGQNVTLSCEQNLNHDAMYWYRQDPGQGLRLIYYSQIVNDFQKGDIAEGYSVSREKKESFPLTVTSAQKNPTAFYLCASSTAGSTEAFFGQGTRLTVV.

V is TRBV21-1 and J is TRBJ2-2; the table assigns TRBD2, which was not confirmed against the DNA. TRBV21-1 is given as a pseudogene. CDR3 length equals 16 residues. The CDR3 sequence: CASSNTGPEEAGELFF. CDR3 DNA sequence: TGTGCCAGCAGCAATACGGGGCCGGAGGAGGCCGGGGAGCTGTTTTTT.

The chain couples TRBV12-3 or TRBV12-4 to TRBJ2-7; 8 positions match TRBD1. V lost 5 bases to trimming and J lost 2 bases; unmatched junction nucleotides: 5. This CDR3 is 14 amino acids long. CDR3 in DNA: TGTGCCAGCAGTCCGGGACAGGTAACCTACGAGCAGTACTTC. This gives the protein CASSPGQVTYEQYF.

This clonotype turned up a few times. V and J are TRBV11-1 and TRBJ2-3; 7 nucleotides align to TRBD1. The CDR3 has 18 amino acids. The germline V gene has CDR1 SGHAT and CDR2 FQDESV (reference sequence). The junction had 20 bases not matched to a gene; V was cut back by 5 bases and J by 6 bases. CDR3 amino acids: CASSHDRGETGLTDTQYF. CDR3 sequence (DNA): TGTGCCAGCAGCCATGACAGAGGGGAGACAGGGTTAACGGATACGCAGTATTTT. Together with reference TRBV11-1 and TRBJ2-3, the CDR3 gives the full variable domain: EAEVAQSPRYKITEKSQAVAFWCDPISGHATLYWYRQILGQGPELLVQFQDESVVDDSQLPKDRFSAERLKGVDSTLKIQPAELGDSAMYLCASSHDRGETGLTDTQYFGPGTRLTVL.

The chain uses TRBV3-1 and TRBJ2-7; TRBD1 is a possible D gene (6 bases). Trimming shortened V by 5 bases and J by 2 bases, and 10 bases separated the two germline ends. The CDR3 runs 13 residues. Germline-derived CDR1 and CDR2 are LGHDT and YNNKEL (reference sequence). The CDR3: CASSYRETYEQYF. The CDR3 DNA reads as TGTGCCAGCAGCTACAGGGAGACCTACGAGCAGTACTTC.

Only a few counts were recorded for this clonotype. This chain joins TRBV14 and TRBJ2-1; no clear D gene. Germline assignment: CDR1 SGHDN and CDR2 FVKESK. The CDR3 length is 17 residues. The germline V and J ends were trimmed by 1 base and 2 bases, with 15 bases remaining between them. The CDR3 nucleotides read TGTGCCAGCAGCCAAGGAAGCGTGGGCGTAGCCTACAATGAGCAGTTCTTC. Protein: CASSQGSVGVAYNEQFF.

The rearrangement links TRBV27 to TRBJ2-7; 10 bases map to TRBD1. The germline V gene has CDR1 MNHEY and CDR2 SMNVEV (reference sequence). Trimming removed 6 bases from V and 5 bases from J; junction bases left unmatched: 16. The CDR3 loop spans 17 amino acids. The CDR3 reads CASSPRLRGTGVHEQYF. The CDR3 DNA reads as TGTGCCAGCAGCCCCCGTTTAAGAGGGACAGGGGTCCACGAGCAGTACTTC.

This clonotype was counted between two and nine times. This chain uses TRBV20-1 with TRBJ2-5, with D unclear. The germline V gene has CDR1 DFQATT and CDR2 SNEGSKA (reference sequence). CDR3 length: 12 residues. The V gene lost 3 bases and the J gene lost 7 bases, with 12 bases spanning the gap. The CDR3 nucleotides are TGCAGTGCTAGTCTGTCCCCGGGGACCCAGTACTTC. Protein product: CSASLSPGTQYF.